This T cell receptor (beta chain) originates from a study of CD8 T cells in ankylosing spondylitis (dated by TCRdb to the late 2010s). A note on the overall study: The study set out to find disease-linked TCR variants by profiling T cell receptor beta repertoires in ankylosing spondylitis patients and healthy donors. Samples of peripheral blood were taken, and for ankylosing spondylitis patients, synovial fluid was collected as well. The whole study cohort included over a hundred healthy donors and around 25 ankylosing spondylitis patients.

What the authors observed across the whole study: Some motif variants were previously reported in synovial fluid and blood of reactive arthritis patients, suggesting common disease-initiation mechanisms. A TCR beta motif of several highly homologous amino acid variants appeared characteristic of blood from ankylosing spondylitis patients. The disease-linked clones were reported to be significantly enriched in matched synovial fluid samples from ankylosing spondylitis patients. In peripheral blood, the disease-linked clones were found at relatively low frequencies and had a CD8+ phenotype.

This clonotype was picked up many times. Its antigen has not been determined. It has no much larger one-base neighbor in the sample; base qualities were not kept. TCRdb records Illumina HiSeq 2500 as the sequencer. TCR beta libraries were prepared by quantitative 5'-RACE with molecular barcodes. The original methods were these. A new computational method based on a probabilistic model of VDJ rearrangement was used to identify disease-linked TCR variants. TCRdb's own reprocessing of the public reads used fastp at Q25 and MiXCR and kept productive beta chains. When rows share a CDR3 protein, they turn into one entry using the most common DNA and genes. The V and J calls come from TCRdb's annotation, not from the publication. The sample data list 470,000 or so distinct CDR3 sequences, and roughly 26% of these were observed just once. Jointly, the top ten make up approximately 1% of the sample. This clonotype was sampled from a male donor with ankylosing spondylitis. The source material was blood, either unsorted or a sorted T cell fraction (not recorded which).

Read as DNA, the sequence is TGCAGCGTTGGGGCGAACACCGGGGAGCTGTTTTTT. Its coded protein is CSVGANTGELFF. The chain is encoded by TRBV29-1 joined to TRBJ2-2, with the identity of the D gene unclear. The CDR3, cysteine through phenylalanine, is 12 amino acids long. Only the CDR3 part of the read is kept: 36 bases, read in frame from the first base. V sheds 4 bases and J sheds 0 bases, leaving 3 bases between their ends. Based on the germline V gene, the CDR1 and CDR2 sequences are SQVTM and ANQGSEA.